This T cell receptor (beta chain) is drawn from a study of graft-versus-host responses after intestinal transplantation. Across the whole study: Multivisceral, liver-intestinal, or isolated intestinal transplants were received by the recipients. Recipients uniformly received anti-thymocyte globulin induction, followed by tacrolimus and steroids for around 3 years.

General study results and limits: HvG clone declines early post-transplant were associated with peak circulating GvH levels. Recipient marrow contained GvH clones, some of which appeared first in ileum or blood.

This table comes from immunoSEQ multiplex PCR, and its TCRdb copy is limited to in-frame clones, with some not included. The sample lists roughly 90,000 clones, 88% seen once, with more than 0.25% in the top ten. Note on this clone: The antigen remains undetermined.

Losses at the gene ends were 5 bases for V and 6 bases for J; bases not matched to a gene: 9. Germline V gene data show CDR1 as SEHNR and CDR2 as FQNEAQ (reference sequence). This CDR3 contains 15 residues. The receptor was derived from a human donor who was the organ donor for an intestinal transplant. The chain links TRBV7-9 to TRBJ2-1, with 8 bases that match TRBD2. This specimen was unstimulated CD4+ T cells sorted from spleen or lymph node cells, taken before transplant. The CDR3 loop reads CASSPRGTRSNEQFF. Written as DNA, the CDR3 is TGTGCCAGCAGCCCTCGGGGGACTAGAAGCAATGAGCAGTTCTTC.